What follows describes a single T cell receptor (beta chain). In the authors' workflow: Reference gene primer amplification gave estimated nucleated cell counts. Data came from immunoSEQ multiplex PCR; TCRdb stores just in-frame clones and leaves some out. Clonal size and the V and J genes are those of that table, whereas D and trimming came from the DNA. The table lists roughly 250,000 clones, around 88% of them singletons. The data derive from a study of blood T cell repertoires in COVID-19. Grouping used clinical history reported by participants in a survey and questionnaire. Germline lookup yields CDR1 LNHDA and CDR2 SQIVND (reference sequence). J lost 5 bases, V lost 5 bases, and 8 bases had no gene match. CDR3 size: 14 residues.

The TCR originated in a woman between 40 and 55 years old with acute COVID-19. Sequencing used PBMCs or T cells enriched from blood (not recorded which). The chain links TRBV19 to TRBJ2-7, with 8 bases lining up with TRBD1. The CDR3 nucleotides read TGTGCCAGTAGTGGTGGTCAGGGGGCAGACGAGCAGTACTTC. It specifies CASSGGQGADEQYF.